This TCR beta chain originates from a study of cytomegalovirus exposure and HLA in healthy donors. The primer mix had 60 Vbeta and 13 Jbeta primers. Some clones are missing from TCRdb's copy, which holds only in-frame ones; the method was immunoSEQ multiplex PCR. The sample includes 130,000 to 150,000 clones, about two thirds of them seen just once. Material: PBMCs. This clonotype originated in a woman aged 18-35 years in good health and CMV-seronegative.

The CDR3 coding sequence is TGTGCCAGCTCCCCAACACCGGGACAGGGCAGGGAGACCCAGTACTTC. Its protein is CASSPTPGQGRETQYF. The chain is built from TRBV18 and TRBJ2-5, with 9 bases fitting TRBD1. V gave up 6 bases and J gave up 5 bases; unmatched junction bases: 13. Looked up from germline, CDR1 is KGHSH and CDR2 is LQKENI. This CDR3 has 16 residues.